Listed here is a single T cell receptor beta chain. Sequenced by immunoSEQ multiplex PCR; TCRdb stores in-frame clones only, minus some. The table lists about 84,000 clones, 93% of them singletons. The data belong to a study of technical replicates of blood from several donors. From germline, CDR1 is SGDLS and CDR2 YYNGEE. CDR3 length: 13 residues. With 1 base removed from V and 9 bases from J, the gap between germline ends came to 11 bases. Sequenced input: T cells isolated from PBMCs. The TCR was taken from a human donor in good health. The chain couples TRBV9 to TRBJ2-1, with D perhaps matching TRBD2 (5 bases). The CDR3 loop reads CASSVSWESEQFF. The CDR3 DNA reads as TGTGCCAGCAGCGTATCTTGGGAGAGTGAGCAGTTCTTC.